This passage covers 13 T cell receptor beta chains from one sample sequenced in a study of vaccination and CD4 T cells after COVID-19. Which antigens these TCRs recognize remains unknown. Time point: late sampling 161 to 241 days after vaccination in a few convalescent patients. Treatment denoted: roughly 10-day PBMC culture with coronavirus spike peptide pools or control peptides (ViraFEST assay). The study sequenced cultured CD4+ T cell DNA using the Oncomine TCR Beta short-read assay. TCRdb used MiXCR to reprocess the PCR reads, holding one entry per CDR3 protein. Of under 20,000 distinct CDR3 sequences in the sample, about 40% were seen once. The input for sequencing was CD4+ T cells from blood, cultured in vitro, taken about 7 months after SARS-CoV-2 vaccination. These TCRs come from a human donor who had recovered from COVID-19.

This clonotype was picked up a small number of times. The genes are TRBV20-1 and TRBJ2-3, with TRBD2 identical over 8 bases. Germline lookup yields CDR1 DFQATT and CDR2 SNEGSKA (reference sequence). With V trimmed by 3 bases and J by 1 base, 6 bases remained unmatched. CDR3 length: 15 residues. The CDR3 sequence is CSASLAGGRTDTQYF. CDR3 coding DNA: TGCAGTGCTAGCCTGGCGGGAGGCCGCACAGATACGCAGTATTTT.

This clonotype was seen only a few times. The chain joins TRBV6-1 to TRBJ1-5; D not certain. From germline, CDR1 is MNHNS and CDR2 SASEGT. CDR3 size: 14 residues. V lost 6 bases and J 2 bases, leaving 11 bases between the germline ends. CDR3 nucleotides: TGTGCCAGCAGCCCGGTAGGAGGCAATCAGCCCCAGCATTTT. Amino acid sequence: CASSPVGGNQPQHF.

A few counts support this clonotype. The V and J genes are TRBV20-1 and TRBJ1-1; no definite D call. The germline V gene has CDR1 DFQATT and CDR2 SNEGSKA (reference sequence). There are 15 residues in the CDR3. Trimming removed 2 bases at V and 10 bases at J, with 23 bases between. CDR3 sequence: CSARHPFRAGSGAFF. The DNA for the CDR3 is TGCAGTGCTAGACATCCCTTTAGAGCCGGGAGTGGAGCTTTCTTT.

This chain connects TRBV7-2 to TRBJ1-1, with 8 bases lining up with TRBD1. Germline loops: CDR1 SGHTA, CDR2 FQGNSA. The CDR3 spans 14 residues. Trimming removed 3 bases from V and 5 bases from J; junction bases left unmatched: 5. The CDR3 DNA reads as TGTGCCAGCAGCTTCGACAGGGGACGAACTGAAGCTTTCTTT. Translation: CASSFDRGRTEAFF. Drawing the rest from reference TRBV7-2 and TRBJ1-1, the complete variable domain is GAGVSQSPSNKVTEKGKDVELRCDPISGHTALYWYRQSLGQGLEFLIYFQGNSAPDKSGLPSDRFSAERTGGSVSTLTIQRTQQEDSAVYLCASSFDRGRTEAFFGQGTRLTVV.

The CDR3 sequence: CASSLGTGENNSPLHF. As DNA, the CDR3 is TGCGCCAGCAGCTTGGGGACAGGGGAAAATAATTCACCCCTCCACTTT. The V gene is TRBV5-1, the J gene TRBJ1-6, with TRBD1 matching over 9 bases. J was trimmed by 5 bases and V by 0 bases; bases with no gene match: 3. Germline-derived CDR1 and CDR2 are SGHRS and YFSETQ. The CDR3 extends over 16 amino acids.

J is TRBJ1-5 and V is TRBV10-1; no reliable D call. The ends were cut back, 0 bases at V and 11 bases at J, with 5 bases in the middle. The CDR3 length is 11 residues. CDR1 is WNHNN and CDR2 is SYGVQD in the germline V gene (reference sequence). The CDR3 region is CASSESMSQHF. Written as DNA, the CDR3 is TGCGCCAGCAGTGAGTCTATGTCCCAGCATTTT.

This chain uses TRBV7-6 with TRBJ1-2; possibly TRBD1 for D (5 bases). Germline-derived CDR1 and CDR2 are SGHVS and FNYEAQ. The CDR3 extends over 15 amino acids. V was cut by 9 bases and J by 4 bases, with 21 bases left in between. Here the CDR3 reads CARRGPGRIFYGYTF. DNA of the CDR3: TGTGCCAGGCGTGGACCGGGACGGATCTTCTATGGCTACACCTTC.

This clonotype has only one observation. CDR3 residues: CASSFVSGELFF. The DNA for the CDR3 is TGTGCCAGCAGCTTTGTTAGCGGGGAGCTGTTTTTT. The chain has TRBV5-4 and TRBJ2-2; D call uncertain. The CDR3 is 12 residues long. The germline gives CDR1 SGHNT, CDR2 YYREEE (reference sequence). V was shortened by 2 bases and J by 7 bases, with 6 bases between the two germline ends. Full variable domain (missing parts from reference TRBV5-4 and TRBJ2-2): ETGVTQSPTHLIKTRGQQVTLRCSSQSGHNTVSWYQQALGQGPQFIFQYYREEENGRGNFPPRFSGLQFPNYSSELNVNALELDDSALYLCASSFVSGELFFGEGSRLTVL.

Details on this clonotype: One end of the junction does not line up with germline, which may come from a read error. This chain links TRBV15 with TRBJ1-5; 7 nucleotides agree with TRBD1. This CDR3 spans 15 amino acids. CDR1 LNHNV and CDR2 YYDKDF come from the germline V gene (reference sequence). Written as DNA, the CDR3 is TGTGCCACCGGCAGAGGGACAGATAGCAATCAGCCCCAGCATTTT. Translated, it gives CATGRGTDSNQPQHF.

This clonotype was seen a handful of times. The chain carries TRBV2 and TRBJ2-5, with D perhaps matching TRBD1 (5 bases). The CDR3 has 14 amino acids. Trimming took 6 bases from V and 1 from J, leaving 12 bases between them. Germline V lookup: CDR1 SNHLY, CDR2 FYNNEI. Here the CDR3 DNA reads TGTGCCAGCAGCAAAGGGGTTACCCAAGAGACCCAGTACTTC. It encodes CASSKGVTQETQYF.

This clonotype was observed a few times. The chain uses TRBV27 and TRBJ2-2; a possible D gene is TRBD1 (5 bases). The CDR3 loop spans 15 amino acids. V lost 5 bases and J lost 1, with 11 bases in between. Germline V lookup: CDR1 MNHEY, CDR2 SMNVEV (reference sequence). CDR3 nucleotides: TGTGCCAGCAGTCGCCAGGGTCTGAACACCGGGGAGCTGTTTTTT. Translating it yields CASSRQGLNTGELFF.

V gene TRBV5-1 combines with J gene TRBJ2-7, with 10 bases fitting TRBD2. CDR3 length equals 15 residues. After removal of 0 bases from V and 3 bases from J, the junction contained 3 bases not matched to a gene. Germline V CDR1 and CDR2: SGHRS, YFSETQ. The CDR3 DNA reads TGCGCCAGCAGCTTGGGCGGGACTAGCGACTACGAGCAGTACTTC. Encoded protein: CASSLGGTSDYEQYF.

In this sample, this clonotype turned up a few times. This sequence joins TRBV20-1 and TRBJ2-3; D is tentatively TRBD1 or TRBD2 (8 bases each). Per the germline V gene, CDR1 is DFQATT and CDR2 is SNEGSKA (reference sequence). Trimming stripped 4 bases from V and 3 bases from J, with 29 bases between. The CDR3 has 19 amino acids. The CDR3, as DNA: TGCAGTGCTAAGCCCGTAGCGGGACAGGAGTCGGGGGCTACAGATACGCAGTATTTT. Its protein product is CSAKPVAGQESGATDTQYF.